This TCR beta chain was found in a study of blood T cell repertoires in COVID-19. Study processing details: Quantification of nucleated cells was approximated via reference gene primer amplification. Generated by immunoSEQ multiplex PCR, the TCRdb table keeps only in-frame clones and is missing some. The V and J calls and clone size were taken over from that table, and D and trimming were inferred from the DNA. Of approximately 220,000 clones listed, about four fifths are singletons. The TCR sequence derives from a woman aged 70-85 years with acute or convalescent COVID-19. The sequencing input was peripheral blood.

CDR3 sequence: CASSYSVGGASAKNIQYF. CDR3 nucleotides: TGTGCCAGCAGTTACTCGGTCGGGGGGGCCTCGGCCAAAAACATTCAGTACTTC. The J gene is TRBJ2-4, the V gene TRBV6-2 or TRBV6-3; 8 bases fit TRBD2. V gave up 0 bases and J gave up 1 base; unmatched junction bases: 8. The CDR3 is 18 amino acids. Germline V gene data show CDR1 as MNHEY and CDR2 as SVGEGT.